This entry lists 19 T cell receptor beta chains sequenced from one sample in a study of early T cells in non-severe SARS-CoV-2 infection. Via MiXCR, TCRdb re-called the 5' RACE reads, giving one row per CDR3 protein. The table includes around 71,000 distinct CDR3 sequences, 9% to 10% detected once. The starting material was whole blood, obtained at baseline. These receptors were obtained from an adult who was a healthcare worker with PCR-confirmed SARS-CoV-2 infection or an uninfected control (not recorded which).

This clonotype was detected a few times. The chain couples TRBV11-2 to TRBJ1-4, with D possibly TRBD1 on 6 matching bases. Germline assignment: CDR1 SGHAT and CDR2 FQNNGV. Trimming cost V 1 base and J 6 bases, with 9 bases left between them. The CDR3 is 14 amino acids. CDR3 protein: CASSLGQGHEKLFF. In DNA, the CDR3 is TGTGCCAGCAGCTTAGGGCAGGGGCATGAAAAACTGTTTTTT.

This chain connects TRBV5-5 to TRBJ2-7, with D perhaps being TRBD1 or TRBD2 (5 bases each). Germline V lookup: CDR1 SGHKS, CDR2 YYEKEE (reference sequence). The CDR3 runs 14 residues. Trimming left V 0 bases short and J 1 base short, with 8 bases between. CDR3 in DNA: TGTGCCAGCAGCTTGGAGTGGGGGTCCTACGAGCAGTACTTC. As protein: CASSLEWGSYEQYF.

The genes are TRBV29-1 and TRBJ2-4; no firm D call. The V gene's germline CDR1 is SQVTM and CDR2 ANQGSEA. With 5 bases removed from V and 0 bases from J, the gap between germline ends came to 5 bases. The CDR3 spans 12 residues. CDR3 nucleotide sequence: TGCAGCGTTAAGCTAGCCAAAAACATTCAGTACTTC. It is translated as CSVKLAKNIQYF.

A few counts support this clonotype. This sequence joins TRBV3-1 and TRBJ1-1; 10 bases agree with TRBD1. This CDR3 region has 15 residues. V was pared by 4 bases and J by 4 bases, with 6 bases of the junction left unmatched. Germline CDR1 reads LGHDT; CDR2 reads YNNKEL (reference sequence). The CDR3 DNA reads TGTGCCAGCAGCCGACAGGGGGCGCGTAGCACTGAAGCTTTCTTT. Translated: CASSRQGARSTEAFF.

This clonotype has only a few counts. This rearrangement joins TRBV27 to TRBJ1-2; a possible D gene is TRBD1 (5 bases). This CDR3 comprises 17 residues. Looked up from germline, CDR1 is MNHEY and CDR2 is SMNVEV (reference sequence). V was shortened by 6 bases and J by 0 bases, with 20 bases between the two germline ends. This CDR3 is CASSQSRYRSSNYGYTF. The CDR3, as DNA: TGTGCCAGCAGCCAATCGCGTTACAGGTCGTCTAACTATGGCTACACCTTC.

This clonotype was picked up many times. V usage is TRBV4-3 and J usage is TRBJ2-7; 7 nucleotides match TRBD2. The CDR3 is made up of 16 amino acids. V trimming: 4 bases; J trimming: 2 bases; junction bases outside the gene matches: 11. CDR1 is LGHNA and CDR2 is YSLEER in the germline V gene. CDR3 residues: CASSRSDGGRPYEQYF. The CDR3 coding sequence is TGCGCCAGCAGCCGCTCAGATGGCGGGAGACCCTACGAGCAGTACTTC.

The CDR3, as DNA: TGTGCCAGTAGTATTTCTGTGGAAGCTTTCTTT. It encodes CASSISVEAFF. The chain uses TRBV19 and TRBJ1-1; D is unclear. V dropped 3 bases and J dropped 8 bases, with 7 bases sitting between them. Germline CDR1 LNHDA, CDR2 SQIVND (reference sequence). The length of the CDR3 is 11 residues. The variable domain in full, with the rest retrieved from reference TRBV19 and TRBJ1-1, is DGGITQSPKYLFRKEGQNVTLSCEQNLNHDAMYWYRQDPGQGLRLIYYSQIVNDFQKGDIAEGYSVSREKKESFPLTVTSAQKNPTAFYLCASSISVEAFFGQGTRLTVV.

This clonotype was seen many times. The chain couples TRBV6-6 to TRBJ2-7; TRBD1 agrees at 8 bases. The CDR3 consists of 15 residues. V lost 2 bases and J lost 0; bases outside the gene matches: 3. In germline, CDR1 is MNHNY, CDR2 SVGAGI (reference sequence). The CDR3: CASSYRTGSSYEQYF. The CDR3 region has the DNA TGTGCCAGCAGTTACCGGACAGGGAGCTCCTACGAGCAGTACTTC.

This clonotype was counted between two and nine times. DNA for the CDR3: TGTGCCAGCACCCGGGACAGGGAGGACTATGGCTACACCTTC. Amino acid sequence: CASTRDREDYGYTF. This rearrangement joins TRBV12-3 or TRBV12-4 to TRBJ1-2, with 9 bases that match TRBD1. J lost 3 bases, V lost 7 bases, and 6 bases had no gene match. The CDR3 runs 14 residues.

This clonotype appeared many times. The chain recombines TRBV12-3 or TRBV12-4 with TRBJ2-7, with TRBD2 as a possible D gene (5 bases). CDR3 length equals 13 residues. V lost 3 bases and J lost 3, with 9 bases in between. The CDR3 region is CASSFPSSYEQYF. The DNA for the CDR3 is TGTGCCAGCAGTTTCCCTAGCAGCTACGAGCAGTACTTC.

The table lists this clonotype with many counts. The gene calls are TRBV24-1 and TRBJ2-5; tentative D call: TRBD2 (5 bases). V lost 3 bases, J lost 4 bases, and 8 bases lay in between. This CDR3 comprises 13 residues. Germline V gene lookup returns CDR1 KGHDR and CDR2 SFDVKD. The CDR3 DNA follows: TGTGCCACCAGTGATCGGGGTACAGAGACCCAGTACTTC. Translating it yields CATSDRGTETQYF.

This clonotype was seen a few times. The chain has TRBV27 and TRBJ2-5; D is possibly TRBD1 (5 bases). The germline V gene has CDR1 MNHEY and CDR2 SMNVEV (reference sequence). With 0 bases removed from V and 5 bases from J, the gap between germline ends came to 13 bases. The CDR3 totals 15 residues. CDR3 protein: CASSLSWGVGETQYF. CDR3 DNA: TGTGCCAGCAGTTTATCGTGGGGCGTGGGGGAGACCCAGTACTTC.

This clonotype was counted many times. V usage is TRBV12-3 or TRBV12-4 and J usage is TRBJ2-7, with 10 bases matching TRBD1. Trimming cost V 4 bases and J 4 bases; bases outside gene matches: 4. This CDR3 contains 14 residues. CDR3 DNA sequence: TGTGCCAGCAGTTCGGACAGGGGGAAGTACGAGCAGTACTTC. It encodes CASSSDRGKYEQYF.

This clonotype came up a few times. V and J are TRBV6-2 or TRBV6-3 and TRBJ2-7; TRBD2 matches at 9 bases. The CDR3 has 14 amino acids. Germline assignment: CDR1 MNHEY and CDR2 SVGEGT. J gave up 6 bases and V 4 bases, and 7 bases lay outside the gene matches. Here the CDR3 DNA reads TGTGCCAGCAGTTCCGGGACTAGCATGGCCGAGCAGTACTTC. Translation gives CASSSGTSMAEQYF.

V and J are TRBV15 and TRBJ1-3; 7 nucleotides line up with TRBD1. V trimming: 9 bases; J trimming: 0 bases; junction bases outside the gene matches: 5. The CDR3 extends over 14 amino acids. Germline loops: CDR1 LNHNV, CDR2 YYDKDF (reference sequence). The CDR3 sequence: CATSGGDSGNTIYF. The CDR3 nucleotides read TGTGCCACTTCAGGGGGTGACTCTGGAAACACCATATATTTT.

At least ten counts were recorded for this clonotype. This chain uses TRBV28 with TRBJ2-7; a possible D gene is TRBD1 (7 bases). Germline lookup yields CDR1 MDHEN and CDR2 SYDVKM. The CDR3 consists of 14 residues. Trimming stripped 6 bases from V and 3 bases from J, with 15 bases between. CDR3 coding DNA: TGTGCCAGCAGCTTTACAGGGGAGGTCTACGAGCAGTACTTC. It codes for CASSFTGEVYEQYF.

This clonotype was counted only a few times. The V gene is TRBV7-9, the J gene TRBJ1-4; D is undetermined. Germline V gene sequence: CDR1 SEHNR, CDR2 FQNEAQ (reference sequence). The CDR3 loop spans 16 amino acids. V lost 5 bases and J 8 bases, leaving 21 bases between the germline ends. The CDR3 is CASSAIVGTFGEKLFF. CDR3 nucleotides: TGTGCCAGCAGCGCAATCGTGGGCACGTTTGGGGAAAAACTGTTTTTT. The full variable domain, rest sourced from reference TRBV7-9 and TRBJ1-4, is DTGVSQNPRHKITKRGQNVTFRCDPISEHNRLYWYRQTLGQGPEFLTYFQNEAQLEKSRLLSDRFSAERPKGSFSTLEIQRTEQGDSAMYLCASSAIVGTFGEKLFFGSGTQLSVL.

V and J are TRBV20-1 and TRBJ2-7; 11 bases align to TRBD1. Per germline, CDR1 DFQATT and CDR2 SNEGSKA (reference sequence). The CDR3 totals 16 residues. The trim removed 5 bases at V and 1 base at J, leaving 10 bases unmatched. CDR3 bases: TGCAGTGCTCCCGGACAGGGGGCATTTATTTCCTACGAGCAGTACTTC. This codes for CSAPGQGAFISYEQYF.

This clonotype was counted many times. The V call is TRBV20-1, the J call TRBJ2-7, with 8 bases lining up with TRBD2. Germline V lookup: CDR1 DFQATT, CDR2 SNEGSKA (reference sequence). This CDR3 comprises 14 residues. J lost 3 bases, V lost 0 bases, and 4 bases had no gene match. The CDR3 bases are TGCAGTGCTAGAGAGGGGACTAGGGACTACGAGCAGTACTTC. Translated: CSAREGTRDYEQYF.